The TCR beta chain under discussion was sequenced for a study of T-cell reconstitution after alpha-beta-depleted transplantation in children (dated by TCRdb to about 2016). With regard to the full study: The study quantitatively tracked T-cell immune reconstitution after TCRalphabeta/CD19-depleted allogeneic hematopoietic cell transplantation in children using TCR repertoire profiling.

To prepare the library, PCR was applied. The sample was run on an Illumina HiSeq 2500. To normalize quantification of the TCRbeta repertoire, the TCR libraries were built with molecular barcoding that relied on unique molecular identifiers. Starting from the raw public reads, TCRdb applied fastp trimming at Q25, assembled clones with MiXCR and retained in-frame beta chains. Rows matching on CDR3 protein sequence are summarized as one entry with the most common DNA and genes. The sample yields 97,000 or so distinct CDR3 sequences; 4.5% to 7.5% were counted once. About 6.1% of the sample comes from the top ten. The time point label on this specimen signifies: day 60 (about 2 months) after transplantation. The treatment or condition tag for this specimen amounts to: allogeneic hematopoietic cell transplantation with graft depleted of TCRalphabeta T cells and CD19 B cells. Transplant recipients were children who received TCRalphabeta/CD19-depleted allogeneic hematopoietic cell grafts.

This clonotype turned up a few times. It has no known antigen specificity. Base quality data are lacking; no much larger clone is found one base away. Results the study describes overall, beyond this receptor: The apparently early alphabetaT-cell count recovery about two months after transplant was reportedly dependent on only several hundred rapidly expanded clones derived from non-depleted graft cells. Hyperexpanded clone frequencies declined over subsequent months; after one year, T-cell counts and TCRbeta diversity were mostly attributed to newly produced T cells. In some patients, the high TCRbeta diversity seen at day 60 was put down to recipient T cells and intrathymic progenitors that had survived conditioning.

The CDR3 contains 16 residues, cysteine and phenylalanine counted. Only CDR3 DNA remains: 48 bases, in frame from the first base. This sequence was found in a female patient under 10 years old who had a stem cell transplant for Fanconi anemia, so the T cells may come from the graft donor. The source was PBMCs, mostly from graft donor cells, collected 60 days after TCRalphabeta/CD19-depleted stem cell transplant. The chain is encoded by TRBV21-1 joined to TRBJ2-2; no DNA check was done on the table's D call, TRBD2. TRBV21-1 is listed as a pseudogene. The nucleotide sequence is given as TGTGCCAGCAGCATCCTGCGGGACGGTAACACCGGGGAGCTGTTTTTT. This gives the protein CASSILRDGNTGELFF.